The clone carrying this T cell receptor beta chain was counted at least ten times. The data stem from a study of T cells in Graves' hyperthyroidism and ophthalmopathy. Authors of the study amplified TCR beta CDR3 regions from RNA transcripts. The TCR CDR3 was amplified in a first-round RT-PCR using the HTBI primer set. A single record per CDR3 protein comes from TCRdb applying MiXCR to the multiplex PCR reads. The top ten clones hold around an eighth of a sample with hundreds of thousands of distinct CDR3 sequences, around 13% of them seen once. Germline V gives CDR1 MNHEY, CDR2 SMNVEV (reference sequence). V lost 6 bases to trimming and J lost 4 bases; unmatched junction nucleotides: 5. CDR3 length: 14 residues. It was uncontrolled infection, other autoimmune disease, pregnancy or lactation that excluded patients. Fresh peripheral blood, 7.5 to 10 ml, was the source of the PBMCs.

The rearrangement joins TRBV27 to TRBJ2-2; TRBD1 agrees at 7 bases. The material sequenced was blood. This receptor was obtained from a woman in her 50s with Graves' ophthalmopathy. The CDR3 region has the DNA TGTGCCAGCAGGGCAGGACAGGCCACCGGGGAGCTGTTTTTT. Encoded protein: CASRAGQATGELFF.